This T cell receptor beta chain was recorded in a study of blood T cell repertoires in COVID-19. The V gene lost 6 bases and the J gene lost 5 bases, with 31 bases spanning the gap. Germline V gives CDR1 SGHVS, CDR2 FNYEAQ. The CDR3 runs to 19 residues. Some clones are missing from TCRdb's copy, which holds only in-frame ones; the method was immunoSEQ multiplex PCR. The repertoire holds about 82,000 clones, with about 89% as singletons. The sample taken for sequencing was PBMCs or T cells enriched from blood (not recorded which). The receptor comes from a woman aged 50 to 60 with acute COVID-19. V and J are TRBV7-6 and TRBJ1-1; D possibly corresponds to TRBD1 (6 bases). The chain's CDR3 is CASSRDIEGRGHPGTEAFF. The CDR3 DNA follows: TGTGCCAGCAGTCGGGACATCGAGGGAAGAGGACACCCGGGGACTGAAGCTTTCTTT.